A few counts support the clone carrying this T cell receptor (beta chain). The antigen remains undetermined. The Oncomine TCR Beta short-read assay was applied to DNA of cultured CD4+ T cells. One entry per CDR3 protein results from TCRdb running MiXCR on the PCR reads. The repertoire consists of some 8,000 distinct CDR3 sequences, with 61% occurring once and the leading ten covering 35% to 40%. This sample was included in a study of vaccination and CD4 T cells after COVID-19. Overall study: The cells were exposed to overlapping spike peptides originating from SARS-CoV-2, HCoV-NL63, HCoV-OC43 and HCoV-229E for stimulation. Broader study findings: Looking at convalescent patients, a median around 83% of reactive clones were present only post-vaccination.

The V and J ends lost 0 bases and 3 bases, in that order; junction bases with no gene match: 5. CDR1 is MNHNS and CDR2 is SASEGT in the germline V gene. The CDR3 has 15 amino acids. Treatment defined: 10-day PBMC culture with coronavirus spike peptide pools or control peptides (ViraFEST assay). When nine to ten days of culture had elapsed, CD4+ T cells were isolated by negative selection. Sequencing was carried out using CD4+ T cells from blood, cultured in vitro. J is TRBJ2-7 and V is TRBV6-1, with TRBD2 matching 7 bases. This TCR came from a human donor who had recovered from COVID-19. Here the CDR3 reads CASSEARKRGYEQYF. The CDR3 nucleotides read TGTGCCAGCAGTGAAGCGCGTAAGCGGGGCTACGAGCAGTACTTC.